The clone carrying this TCR beta chain has at least ten counts. The antigen remains undetermined. Cells sorted as Tregs were CD4+, CD25+ and CD127-/low. After constant-region reverse-primer amplification, full-length variable regions underwent semi-nested PCR with Nested Universal Primer A. Using its own MiXCR run on the 5' RACE reads, TCRdb lists one record per CDR3 protein. Among 30,000 or so distinct CDR3 sequences, over 20% were seen once, and the ten largest hold about 2%. The study, taken as a whole, reports: Tumor memory CD4+ T cell TCR gene usage was found to cluster with blood and lymph node memory CD4+ cells and with lymph node naive CD4+ cells.

V lost 4 bases and J lost 6, with 12 bases in between. There are 13 residues in the CDR3. From germline, CDR1 is MGHRA and CDR2 YSYEKL. The clonotype originates from a female donor with breast cancer. Material: tumor-infiltrating Tregs sorted from the breast tumor. This chain connects TRBV4-1 to TRBJ1-2; D is perhaps TRBD1 (5 bases). The CDR3, as DNA: TGCGCCAGCAGCCTGTGGGGGTTGCATGGCTACACCTTC. It yields the protein CASSLWGLHGYTF.